This TCR delta chain was retrieved from a study of γδ T cells in repeated Plasmodium falciparum infection. The study, taken as a whole, reports: Vgamma9/Vdelta2+ T cells showed a stable polyclonal repertoire with shared TCRgamma sequences.

TCRdb reanalysed the multiplex PCR reads with CATT. Of approximately 50,000 delta-chain clones in the sample, roughly 2% were seen once. The germline CDR1 and CDR2 sequences are TVYSNPD and GDNSRS (reference sequence). This CDR3 is built from 17 residues. In its sample, this clone was seen a few times. Its antigen is as yet unknown. One base separates it from a far larger clone, so it is likely a read error. The sample contains more than one DNA sequence encoding this CDR3. Vgamma9/Vdelta2+ and Vdelta2-negative gammadelta T cells were flow-sorted from PBMC for bulk sequencing. The J gene went uncalled, whereas the V gene is TRDV3; TRDD3 is taken as the D call from the table, unchecked against the DNA. What was sequenced was gamma-delta T cells from blood. This TCR was sampled from a pool of human donors (malaria-infected and uninfected, not separated). The DNA of the CDR3 is TGTGCCTTTCACCGGTACTGGGGGATACGTCCAAATAGGTGGCTCATCTTC. Amino acid sequence: CAFHRYWGIRPNRWLIF.